This T cell receptor (beta chain) is from a study of cytomegalovirus exposure and HLA in healthy donors. In the study overall: As released early, the data held 85 million to 95 million unique TCRs from HLA-typed donors.

The PCR contained 60 Vbeta and 13 Jbeta primers. Here immunoSEQ multiplex PCR was the method, and the copy in TCRdb shows in-frame clones only, minus some. The sample holds 95,000 to 150,000 clones; around 74% are singletons and the top ten take over 3.5%. The sample was PBMCs. This clonotype was obtained from a woman aged 45-60 years in good health and CMV-seropositive.

CDR3 DNA sequence: TGCAGCGTTGAGAAGGGGGCTGAGGGGGAGCTGTTTTTT. Residues: CSVEKGAEGELFF. This chain uses TRBV29-1 with TRBJ2-2; 7 nucleotides line up with TRBD1. Trimming at V came to 3 bases and at J to 8 bases, leaving 6 bases not matched to a gene. The germline gives CDR1 SQVTM, CDR2 ANQGSEA. CDR3 length: 13 residues.